A single sample is the source of the 8 T cell receptor beta chains below, sequenced in a study of shared clonotypes between healthy human individuals. Sequencing used immunoSEQ multiplex PCR; TCRdb keeps in-frame clones, though not all of them. The table shows 2 million to 2.5 million clones, with more than 90% occurring only once. Material: naive CD4+ T cells sorted from blood. Subset defined: CD45RA+ positively selected. The source is a man between 18 and 29 years old in good health.

Worth noting for this clone: The same CDR3 is also encoded by other DNA sequences in this sample. DNA for the CDR3: TGTGCCAGCAGTCTCGACAGGGGCTCCTACAATGAGCAGTTCTTC. It translates to CASSLDRGSYNEQFF. The chain uses TRBV2 and TRBJ2-1, with 8 nucleotides matching TRBD1. The CDR3 totals 15 residues. J lost 0 bases, V lost 5 bases, and 3 bases had no gene match. Germline V gene sequence: CDR1 SNHLY, CDR2 FYNNEI.

The V and J genes are TRBV19 and TRBJ2-1, with TRBD1 identical over 7 bases. Germline-derived CDR1 and CDR2 are LNHDA and SQIVND (reference sequence). J lost 4 bases, V lost 6 bases, and 9 bases had no gene match. The length of the CDR3 is 15 residues. The CDR3, as DNA: TGTGCCAGTAGAGAGGGACAGATAACGTACAATGAGCAGTTCTTC. Translation gives CASREGQITYNEQFF.

This clone appeared a few times. The V and J genes are TRBV27 and TRBJ2-2; tentatively, D is TRBD1 (6 bases). Trimming pared 6 bases from V and 4 bases from J, leaving 18 bases between. The germline V gene has CDR1 MNHEY and CDR2 SMNVEV (reference sequence). The CDR3 length is 16 residues. In DNA form, the CDR3 reads TGTGCCAGCAGAGGGGCCTCAGGGGCTCCCACCGGGGAGCTGTTTTTT. It codes for CASRGASGAPTGELFF.

The chain employs TRBV19 and TRBJ1-6; TRBD1 aligns across 7 bases. From germline, CDR1 is LNHDA and CDR2 SQIVND (reference sequence). CDR3 length: 16 residues. J was trimmed by 6 bases and V by 5 bases; bases with no gene match: 10. In nucleotides, the CDR3 is TGTGCCAGTAGTTCCGACAGGGTGGAGAGTAATTCACCCCTCCACTTT. Amino acid sequence: CASSSDRVESNSPLHF.

This clone came up a few times. V is TRBV5-4 and J is TRBJ1-1; D is uncertain. Trimming removed 4 bases from V and 0 bases from J, with 10 bases in between. This CDR3 has 14 amino acids. Germline loops: CDR1 SGHNT, CDR2 YYREEE (reference sequence). The CDR3 loop reads CASSPGGVNTEAFF. CDR3 coding DNA: TGTGCCAGCAGCCCTGGAGGAGTGAACACTGAAGCTTTCTTT.

The chain recombines TRBV5-6 with TRBJ2-1; 7 positions match TRBD1. In germline, CDR1 is SGHDT, CDR2 YYEEEE. V was clipped by 0 bases and J by 6 bases; unmatched bases: 3. The CDR3 is made up of 14 amino acids. CDR3 residues: CASSLVDRFNEQFF. Here the CDR3 DNA reads TGTGCCAGCAGCTTGGTGGACAGGTTCAATGAGCAGTTCTTC.

The chain combines TRBV28 with TRBJ2-1; no reliable D call. The V gene's germline CDR1 is MDHEN and CDR2 SYDVKM. This CDR3 has 13 residues. The ends were cut back, 2 bases at V and 0 bases at J, with 2 bases in the middle. The CDR3 DNA reads TGTGCCAGCAGTTTAAGCTCCTACAATGAGCAGTTCTTC. Its protein product is CASSLSSYNEQFF.

The V and J genes are TRBV6-5 and TRBJ1-3; 7 bases are shared with TRBD1. The CDR3 has 14 amino acids. CDR1 is MNHEY and CDR2 is SVGAGI in the germline V gene. V shed 6 bases and J 4 bases; nucleotides not matched to a gene: 6. CDR3 coding DNA: TGTGCCAGCAGACAGGGGTCAGACGGAAACACCATATATTTT. Amino acid sequence: CASRQGSDGNTIYF.